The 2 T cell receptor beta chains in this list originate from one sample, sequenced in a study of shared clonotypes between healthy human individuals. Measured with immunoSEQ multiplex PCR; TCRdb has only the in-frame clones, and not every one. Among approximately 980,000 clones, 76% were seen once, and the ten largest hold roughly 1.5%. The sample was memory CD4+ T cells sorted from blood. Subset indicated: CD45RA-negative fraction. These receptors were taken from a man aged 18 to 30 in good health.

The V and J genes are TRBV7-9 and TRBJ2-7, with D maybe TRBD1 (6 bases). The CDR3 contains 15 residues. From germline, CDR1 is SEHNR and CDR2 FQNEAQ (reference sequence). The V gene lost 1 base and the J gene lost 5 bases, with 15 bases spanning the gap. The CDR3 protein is CASSLVVSGGDEQYF. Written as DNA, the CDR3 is TGTGCCAGCAGCTTAGTGGTTTCTGGGGGCGACGAGCAGTACTTC.

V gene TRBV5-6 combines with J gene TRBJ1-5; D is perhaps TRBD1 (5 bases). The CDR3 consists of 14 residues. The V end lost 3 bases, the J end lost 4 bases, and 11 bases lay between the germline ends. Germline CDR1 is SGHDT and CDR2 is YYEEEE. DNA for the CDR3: TGTGCCAGCAGCTCCGGACAACTTAATCAGCCCCAGCATTTT. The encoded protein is CASSSGQLNQPQHF.